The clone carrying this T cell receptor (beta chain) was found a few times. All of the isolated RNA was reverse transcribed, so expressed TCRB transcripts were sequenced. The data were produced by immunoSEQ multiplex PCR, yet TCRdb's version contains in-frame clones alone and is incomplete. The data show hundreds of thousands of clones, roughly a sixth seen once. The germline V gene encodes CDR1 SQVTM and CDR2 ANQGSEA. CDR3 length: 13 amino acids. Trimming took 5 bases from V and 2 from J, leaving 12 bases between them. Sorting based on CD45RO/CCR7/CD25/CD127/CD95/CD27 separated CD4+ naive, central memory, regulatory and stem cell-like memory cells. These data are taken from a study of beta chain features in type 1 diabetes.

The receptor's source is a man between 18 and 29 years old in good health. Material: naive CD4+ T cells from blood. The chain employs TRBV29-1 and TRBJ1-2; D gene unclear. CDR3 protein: CSVPLVSNYGYTF. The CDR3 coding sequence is TGCAGCGTTCCCCTAGTTAGCAACTATGGCTACACCTTC.